This TCR beta chain was captured in a study of blood T cell repertoires in COVID-19 (dated by TCRdb to about 2020). As for the study more broadly: The collaborator samples originated in the United States, Italy and Spain and spanned the acute and convalescent phases of COVID-19. The material from the prospective study consisted of cDNA or gDNA derived from T cells, B-cell-depleted T cells, or PBMCs. Deeply sampled blood TCRbeta repertoires from subjects exposed to, actively infected with, or recovered from COVID-19 were included in the dataset. The repertoires were made available in a free public database intended to serve as a resource for research on the immune response to SARS-CoV-2. Samples were obtained from the ongoing ImmuneRACE study (first 160 participants) and from about 1,300 subjects provided by 6 global collaborators. Sample metadata almost always included a de-identified subject ID, COVID-19 status, age in years and sex. Where available, HLA class I and class II types were obtained from metadata supplied by the sample provider rather than from assay-based typing. Study-level results and caveats: How much clinical and demographic metadata was included differed by source and by participant, and the metadata was provided uncurated.

CDR1 and CDR2 (SEHNR, FQNEAQ) derive from the germline V gene (reference sequence). The CDR3 runs 14 residues from the cysteine to the phenylalanine. The retained sequence is limited to the CDR3, 42 bases, with the frame set at the first base. The V end gives up 3 bases and the J end 1 base, leaving 1 base in the junction not matched to a gene. TCRbeta CDR3 regions were amplified from genomic DNA by means of the immunoSEQ Assay, a bias-controlled multiplex PCR. The paper's processing steps were these. The number of nucleated cells in each sample was estimated from the amplification of reference gene primers within the assay. Sequence reads were collapsed and filtered to measure the absolute abundance of every unique TCRbeta CDR3 rearrangement. For each sample, productive Simpson clonality was calculated as the square root of Simpson's diversity index across productive rearrangements. The source is immuneACCESS, and TCRdb retained only in-frame sequences with V and J called. Part of the clones is not carried over; for the studies checked, unresolved V genes explain less than half of this, and the remainder is unexplained. V and J calls and clone size come straight from that table; D and trimming were deduced from the DNA. This sample gives some 150,000 clones in total; around 76% of them show up just once. The top ten hold 4.2% of the sample.

The collaborating institutions used their own protocols to collect whole blood in K2EDTA tubes. For TCRbeta analysis, collaborator samples were shipped as frozen whole blood, as isolated PBMCs, or as DNA extracted from either sample type. Concerning this clone itself: Its antigen remains unidentified. Per-nucleotide qualities are absent, and no much larger clonotype sits a single base away. Distinct nucleotide sequences in the sample also encode this CDR3.

This TCR was sampled from a man aged 55 to 69 with acute or convalescent COVID-19. Input material: peripheral blood. The rearranged chain carries TRBV7-9 and TRBJ2-3, and 7 bases in between align with TRBD1. The CDR3 here reads CASSFTGGTDTQYF. The DNA reads as follows: TGTGCCAGCAGCTTCACAGGGGGCACAGATACGCAGTATTTT.